The TCR beta chain under discussion was sequenced for a study of blood T cell repertoires in COVID-19. Study-wide background: Italy, Spain and the United States were the sources of the convalescent and acute COVID-19 samples. PBMCs, B-cell-depleted T cells, or T cells provided the cDNA or gDNA that made up the material.

Original handling: Counts of nucleated cells, estimated from reference gene primer amplification, were obtained. Measured with immunoSEQ multiplex PCR; TCRdb has only the in-frame clones, and not every one. Clone size and the V and J calls come from that table; the DNA yielded D and trimming. The repertoire holds 56,000 or so clones, roughly 89% seen once, with less than 50% in the top ten. Seattle participants joined during active infection and were tracked over time. V lost 2 bases and J 5 bases, leaving 10 bases between the germline ends. The length of the CDR3 is 13 residues. Germline V gives CDR1 SGHDT, CDR2 YYEEEE.

The TCR originated in a woman in her fifties or sixties with COVID-19, enrolled during active disease. Input material: peripheral blood. The J gene is TRBJ2-5, the V gene TRBV5-6, with D unclear. CDR3 sequence (DNA): TGTGCCAGCAGCTTACCTCGGGTCGAGACCCAGTACTTC. Its translation: CASSLPRVETQYF.